This TCR beta chain was profiled in a study of cytomegalovirus exposure and HLA in healthy donors. Study in general: Clustering assigned roughly 81% of the approximately 400 genotyped donors to the Caucasian-associated ancestry cluster.

Study-wide findings and caveats: Earlier analysis looked at TCR beta V segments, and most were productive about 90% or about 30% of the time. Fewer N-insertions than the roughly 630-donor mean were reportedly shown by an Asian-associated ancestry cluster in a later analysis. In a later analysis, V- and J-gene trimming of beta chains associated with a DCLRE1C missense variant, replicated independently.

The study ran its PCR with 60 Vbeta and 13 Jbeta primers. Assay: immunoSEQ multiplex PCR; the TCRdb copy retains only in-frame clones and omits some. The profile covers 80,000 to 100,000 clones, with around 80% appearing a single time and about 1.5% taken by the ten largest. Comment on this clone: Its antigen remains unknown.

V lost 4 bases, J lost 9 bases, and 14 bases lay in between. This CDR3 spans 14 amino acids. Germline CDR1 and CDR2: SGDLS and YYNGEE. The TCR was taken from a man between 40 and 49 years old in good health and CMV-seronegative. V usage is TRBV9 and J usage is TRBJ1-6; D gene unclear. Sequenced sample: PBMCs. The CDR3 DNA sequence: TGTGCCAGCAGCTCTCGAACAGATGGTTCACCCCTCCACTTT. Its protein product is CASSSRTDGSPLHF.